This T cell receptor (beta chain) was captured in a study of T-cell memory formation after mild COVID-19 (dated by TCRdb to the early 2020s). Study-wide context: TCR sequence clusters from the two donors were found to be largely donor specific. In a couple of donors, T-cell clones that expanded and contracted after mild COVID-19 were tracked by sequencing TCRalpha and TCRbeta repertoires over time. The cohort was made up of two young adult volunteers, one female and one male, who were previously healthy. What the work shows at the level of the full study, not this receptor alone: Clones contracting from day 15 to 85 had balanced CD4/CD8 phenotypes, while a second wave expanding from day 15 to 37 was biased towards CD4+. Contracting CD4+ clones turned up mainly in the CM and EM memory subsets, whereas EMRA was where CD8+ clones were enriched. The detection of some responding clones in pre-infection memory suggests that pre-existing cross-reactive memory T cells joined the SARS-CoV-2 response. SARS-CoV-2 specificity was not confirmed for the second-wave clones peaking on day 37. The study covered only a couple of mild cases, and larger cohorts including severe cases with pre-infection samples were considered necessary.

This clonotype appeared a few times. The clone's antigen remains unknown. Base qualities are missing; no much larger clone stands one base away. The CDR3, from cysteine to phenylalanine, totals 12 residues. The only DNA kept is the CDR3, 36 bases in frame from the first base. Per the germline V gene (reference sequence), MNHNY is the CDR1 and SVGAGI is the CDR2. Ficoll-Paque density gradient centrifugation was used to isolate PBMCs. Reads for this sample came from an Illumina NovaSeq 6000. Using 5'RACE with constant-segment primers, TCRalpha and TCRbeta cDNA libraries were constructed, with sample barcodes and unique molecular identifiers added in the process. RNA was extracted from every sample with Trizol reagent. Libraries were amplified in two PCR steps, with a second sample barcode and Illumina TruSeq adapters added in the second step. Sequencing of libraries was performed on an Illumina NovaSeq with 2 x 150 bp paired-end reads. On the study's bioinformatics: Reads were demultiplexed and collapsed into UMI-guided consensus sequences with migec v1.2.7. Using mixcr v2.1.11, UMI consensuses were aligned to TRA and TRB V and J templates and then assembled into clonotypes. A clonotype was counted as expanded or contracted only if both edgeR and NoisET called the change significant, with noise models trained on biological replicates. edgeR calls used a false discovery rate-adjusted p below 0.01 and a log2 fold-change threshold of 1. As an exploratory analysis of dynamics, max-normalized trajectories of the 1000 most abundant clonotypes were examined by PCA with hierarchical clustering. Separately sequenced CD4+ and CD8+ repertoires were used to assign a CD4 or CD8 phenotype to each responding clone. TCRdb applied fastp at Q25 and MiXCR to the public reads, then kept only in-frame beta chains. Each record represents a unique CDR3 protein, reported with the most common genes and DNA among its rows. TCRdb's processing, not the study's, gives the V and J calls here. This sample holds approximately 150,000 distinct CDR3 sequences; approximately 12% were observed only once. Of the sample, more than 3% falls within the top ten clones.

The TCR comes from a man younger than 35 who had mild COVID-19 (a few samples of this study predate the infection). The sample titles of this study are shuffled in the database, so cell type and time point are left out; the donor was told from shared clones. Sequenced sample: PBMCs or a T cell subset sorted from them (not recorded which). Here the chain combines TRBV6-6 and TRBJ2-3; TRBD2 is possibly the D segment (5 matching bases). Here is the DNA: TGTGGTACCTCGCCGGGAACAGATACGCAGTATTTT. Its coded protein is CGTSPGTDTQYF.